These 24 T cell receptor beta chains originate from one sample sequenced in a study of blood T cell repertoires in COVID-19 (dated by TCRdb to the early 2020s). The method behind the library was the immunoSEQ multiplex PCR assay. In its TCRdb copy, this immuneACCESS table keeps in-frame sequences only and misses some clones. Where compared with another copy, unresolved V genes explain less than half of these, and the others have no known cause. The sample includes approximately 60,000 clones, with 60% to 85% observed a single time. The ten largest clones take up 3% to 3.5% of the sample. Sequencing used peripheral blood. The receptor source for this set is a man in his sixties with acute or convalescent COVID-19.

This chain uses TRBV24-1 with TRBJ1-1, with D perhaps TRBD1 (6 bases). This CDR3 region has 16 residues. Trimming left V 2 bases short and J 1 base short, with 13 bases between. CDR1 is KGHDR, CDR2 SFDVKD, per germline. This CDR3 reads CATSDSSQGWNTEAFF. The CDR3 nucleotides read TGTGCCACCAGTGATTCCTCACAGGGCTGGAACACTGAAGCTTTCTTT.

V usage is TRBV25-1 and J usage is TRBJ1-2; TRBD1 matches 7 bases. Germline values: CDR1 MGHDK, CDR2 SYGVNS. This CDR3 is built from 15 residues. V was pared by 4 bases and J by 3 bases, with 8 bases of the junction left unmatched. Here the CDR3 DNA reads TGTGCCAGCAGTGGACAGGGTGGTAAGGACTATGGCTACACCTTC. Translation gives CASSGQGGKDYGYTF.

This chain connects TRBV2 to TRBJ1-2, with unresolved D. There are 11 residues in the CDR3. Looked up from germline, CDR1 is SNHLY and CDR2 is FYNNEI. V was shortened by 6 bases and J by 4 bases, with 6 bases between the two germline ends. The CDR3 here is CASRNSYGYTF. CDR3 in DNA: TGTGCCAGCAGGAACTCCTATGGCTACACCTTC.

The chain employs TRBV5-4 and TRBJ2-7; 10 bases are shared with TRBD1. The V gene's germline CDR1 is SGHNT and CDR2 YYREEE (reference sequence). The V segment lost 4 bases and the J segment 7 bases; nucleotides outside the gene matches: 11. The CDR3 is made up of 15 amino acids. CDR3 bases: TGTGCCAGCAGCCCGGGAGGAAGGGACAGGGGTGAGCAGTACTTC. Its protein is CASSPGGRDRGEQYF.

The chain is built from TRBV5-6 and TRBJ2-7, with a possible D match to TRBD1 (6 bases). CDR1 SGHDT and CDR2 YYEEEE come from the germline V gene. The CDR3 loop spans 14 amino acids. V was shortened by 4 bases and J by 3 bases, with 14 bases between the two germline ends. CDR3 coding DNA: TGTGCCAGCAGCCACCAGGGACATCTCTACGAGCAGTACTTC. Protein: CASSHQGHLYEQYF.

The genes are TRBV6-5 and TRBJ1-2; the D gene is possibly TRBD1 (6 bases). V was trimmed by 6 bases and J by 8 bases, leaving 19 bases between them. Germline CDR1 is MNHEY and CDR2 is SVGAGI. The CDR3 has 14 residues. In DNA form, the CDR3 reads TGTGCCAGCAGCTCCGGGACAAGGACGGGAGGCTACACCTTC. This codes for CASSSGTRTGGYTF.

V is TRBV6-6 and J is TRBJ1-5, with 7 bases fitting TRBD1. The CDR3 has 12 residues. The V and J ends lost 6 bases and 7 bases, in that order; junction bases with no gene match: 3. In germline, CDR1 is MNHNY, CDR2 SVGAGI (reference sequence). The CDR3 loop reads CASREGGQPQHF. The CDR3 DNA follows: TGTGCCAGCAGAGAAGGGGGCCAGCCCCAGCATTTT.

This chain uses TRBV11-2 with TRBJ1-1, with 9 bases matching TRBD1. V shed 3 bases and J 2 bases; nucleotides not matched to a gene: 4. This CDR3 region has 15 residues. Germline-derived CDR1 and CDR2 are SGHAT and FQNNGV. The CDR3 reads CASSFTGQGNTEAFF. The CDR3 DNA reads TGTGCCAGCAGCTTTACGGGACAGGGAAACACTGAAGCTTTCTTT.

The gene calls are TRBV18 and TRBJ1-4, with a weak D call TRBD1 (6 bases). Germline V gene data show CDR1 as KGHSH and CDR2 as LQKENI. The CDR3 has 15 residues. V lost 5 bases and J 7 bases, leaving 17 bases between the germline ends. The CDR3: CASSFRQAGAEKLFF. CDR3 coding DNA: TGTGCCAGCTCATTTCGACAGGCGGGGGCTGAAAAACTGTTTTTT.

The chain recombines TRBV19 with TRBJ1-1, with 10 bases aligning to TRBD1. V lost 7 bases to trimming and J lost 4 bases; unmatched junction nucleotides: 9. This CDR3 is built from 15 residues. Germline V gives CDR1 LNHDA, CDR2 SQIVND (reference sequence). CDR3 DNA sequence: TGTGCCAGTACCTCACGGACAGGGGGGGGCACTGAAGCTTTCTTT. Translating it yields CASTSRTGGGTEAFF.

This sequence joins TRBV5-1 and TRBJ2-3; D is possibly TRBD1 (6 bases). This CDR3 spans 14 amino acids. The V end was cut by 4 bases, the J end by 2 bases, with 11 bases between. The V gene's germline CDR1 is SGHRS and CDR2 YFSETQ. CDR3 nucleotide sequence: TGCGCCAGCAGCCCGGGACAAACCACAGATACGCAGTATTTT. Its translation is CASSPGQTTDTQYF.

DNA for the CDR3: TGTGCCAGCAGCATCACAGGGGACAGGGACTCCGAGCAGTACTTC. Its protein product is CASSITGDRDSEQYF. The rearrangement uses TRBV21-1 and TRBJ2-7; the table calls TRBD1, which could not be checked here. TRBV21-1 is reported as a pseudogene. The CDR3 length is 15 residues.

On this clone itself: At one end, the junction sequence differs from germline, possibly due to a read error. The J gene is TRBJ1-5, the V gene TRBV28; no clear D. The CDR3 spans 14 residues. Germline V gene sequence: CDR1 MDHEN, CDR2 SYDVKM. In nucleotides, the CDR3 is TGTGCCAGCAGTTTAAGAGGAAGCAGTCAGCCCCAGCATTTT. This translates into CASSLRGSSQPQHF.

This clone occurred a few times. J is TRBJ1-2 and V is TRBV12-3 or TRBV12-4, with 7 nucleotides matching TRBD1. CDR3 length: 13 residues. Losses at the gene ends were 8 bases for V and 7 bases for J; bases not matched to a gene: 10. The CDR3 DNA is TGTGCCAGCCAAAACTGGGACAGAGGTGGCTACACCTTC. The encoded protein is CASQNWDRGGYTF.

The CDR3 loop is CSVEEQGALTEAFF. The CDR3, as DNA: TGCAGCGTTGAAGAGCAAGGGGCGCTGACTGAAGCTTTCTTT. The chain carries TRBV29-1 and TRBJ1-1; D may be TRBD1 (5 bases). Trimming took off 0 bases at V and 5 bases at J, with 13 bases between the two ends. The CDR3 extends over 14 amino acids. Germline V gene sequence: CDR1 SQVTM, CDR2 ANQGSEA.

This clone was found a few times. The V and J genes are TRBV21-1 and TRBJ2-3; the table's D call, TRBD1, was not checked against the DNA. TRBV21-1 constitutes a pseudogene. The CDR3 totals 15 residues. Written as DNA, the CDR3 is TGTGCCAGCAGCAAAGGACGGACAGCCACAGATACGCAGTATTTT. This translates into CASSKGRTATDTQYF.

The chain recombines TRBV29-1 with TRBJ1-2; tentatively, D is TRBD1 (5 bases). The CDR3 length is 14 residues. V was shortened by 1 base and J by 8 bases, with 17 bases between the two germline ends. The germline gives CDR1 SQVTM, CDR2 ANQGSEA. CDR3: CSVEGVGAVGGYTF. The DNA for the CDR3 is TGCAGCGTTGAAGGGGTAGGGGCCGTGGGGGGCTACACCTTC.

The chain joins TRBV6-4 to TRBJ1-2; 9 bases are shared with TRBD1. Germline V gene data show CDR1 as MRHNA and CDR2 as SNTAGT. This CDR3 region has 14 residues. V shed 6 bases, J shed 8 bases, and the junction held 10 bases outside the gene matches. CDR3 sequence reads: CASSASPGTGGYTF. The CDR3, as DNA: TGTGCCAGCAGCGCCTCCCCCGGGACAGGGGGCTACACCTTC.

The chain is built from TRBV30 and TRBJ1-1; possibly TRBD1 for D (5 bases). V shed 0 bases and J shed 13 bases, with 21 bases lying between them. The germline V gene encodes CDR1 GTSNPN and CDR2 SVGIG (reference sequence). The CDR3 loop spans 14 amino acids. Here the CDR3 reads CAWSVRGQVGRGFF. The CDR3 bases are TGTGCCTGGAGTGTACGGGGTCAGGTTGGGAGGGGTTTCTTT. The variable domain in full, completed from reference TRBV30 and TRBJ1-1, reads SQTIHQWPATLVQPVGSPLSLECTVEGTSNPNLYWYRQAAGRGLQLLFYSVGIGQISSEVPQNLSASRPQDRQFILSSKKLLLSDSGFYLCAWSVRGQVGRGFFGQGTRLTVV.

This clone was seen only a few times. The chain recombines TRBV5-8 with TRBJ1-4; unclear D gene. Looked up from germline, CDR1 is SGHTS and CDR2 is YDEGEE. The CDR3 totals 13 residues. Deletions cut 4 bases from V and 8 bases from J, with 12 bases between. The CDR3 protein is CASSPGWREKLFF. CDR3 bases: TGTGCCAGCAGCCCGGGATGGCGAGAAAAACTGTTTTTT.

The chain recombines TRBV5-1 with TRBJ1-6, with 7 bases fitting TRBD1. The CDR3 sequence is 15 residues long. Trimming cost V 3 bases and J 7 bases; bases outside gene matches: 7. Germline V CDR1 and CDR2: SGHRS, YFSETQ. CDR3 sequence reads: CASSYGTVSNSPLHF. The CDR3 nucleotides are TGCGCCAGCAGCTACGGGACAGTATCCAATTCACCCCTCCACTTT.

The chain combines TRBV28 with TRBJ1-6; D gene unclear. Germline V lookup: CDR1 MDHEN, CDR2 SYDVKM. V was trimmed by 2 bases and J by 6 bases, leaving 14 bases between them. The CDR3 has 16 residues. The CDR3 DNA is TGTGCCAGCAGTTTACGCGGTACTCGGGTTAATTCACCCCTCCACTTT. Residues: CASSLRGTRVNSPLHF.

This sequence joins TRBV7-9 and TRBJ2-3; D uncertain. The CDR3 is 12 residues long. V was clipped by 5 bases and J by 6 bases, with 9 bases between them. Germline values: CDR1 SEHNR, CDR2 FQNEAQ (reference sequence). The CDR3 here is CASSPGWDTQYF. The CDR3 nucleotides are TGTGCCAGCAGCCCCGGGTGGGATACGCAGTATTTT.

CDR3 residues: CASSEFGGLEEKLFF. The DNA for the CDR3 is TGTGCCAGCAGTGAATTCGGGGGGCTAGAGGAAAAACTGTTTTTT. The rearrangement links TRBV25-1 to TRBJ1-4; D perhaps matches TRBD1 (6 bases). The CDR3 runs 15 residues. Trimming took off 1 base at V and 8 bases at J, with 14 bases between the two ends. In germline, CDR1 is MGHDK, CDR2 SYGVNS.